The rows below give T cell receptor beta chains drawn from one sample of a study of TIL therapy for anti-PD-1-resistant metastatic lung cancer. TCRdb's copy holds only in-frame clones and misses some; the assay was immunoSEQ multiplex PCR. The table includes roughly 57,000 clones, more than 80% detected once. Material: blood, obtained at baseline. These receptors all stem from a person aged 25-85 years with non-small cell lung cancer. CDR3s include the opening cysteine and the closing phenylalanine or tryptophan. D genes are given only for firm matches.

j_call d_call v_call cdr3_aa cdr3_nt
TRBJ1-5 TRBD1 TRBV29-1 CSVEDREISNQPQHF TGCAGCGTCGAGGACAGGGAGATTAGCAATCAGCCCCAGCATTTT
TRBJ2-2 . TRBV27 CASEGNTGELFF TGTGCCAGCGAGGGGAACACCGGGGAGCTGTTTTTT
TRBJ1-2 . TRBV9 CASSPESARVANYGYTF TGTGCCAGCAGCCCAGAAAGCGCGCGGGTAGCTAACTATGGCTACACCTTC
TRBJ1-3 TRBD1 TRBV5-6 CASSLKTGGGNTIYF TGTGCCAGCAGCTTGAAGACAGGGGGCGGAAACACCATATATTTT
TRBJ1-2 TRBD1 TRBV4-1 CASSPKGDRAGYGYTF TGCGCCAGCAGCCCTAAAGGAGACAGGGCTGGCTATGGCTACACCTTC
TRBJ1-1 . TRBV9 CASSVGSVNTEAFF TGTGCCAGCAGCGTAGGCTCGGTGAACACTGAAGCTTTCTTT
TRBJ2-5 . TRBV29-1 CSVGTVSETQYF TGCAGCGTTGGGACAGTCTCGGAGACCCAGTACTTC
TRBJ2-1 . TRBV14 CASSHGSELYNEQFF TGTGCCAGCAGCCACGGCTCCGAGCTCTACAATGAGCAGTTCTTC
TRBJ2-2 . TRBV7-2 CASSLKWTNTGELFF TGTGCCAGCAGCTTAAAATGGACGAACACCGGGGAGCTGTTTTTT
TRBJ1-1 . TRBV28 CASSVQGTEAFF TGTGCCAGCAGTGTACAGGGCACTGAAGCTTTCTTT
TRBJ2-1 TRBD2 TRBV5-1 CASSILAGPYNEQFF TGCGCCAGCAGCATACTAGCGGGGCCTTACAATGAGCAGTTCTTC
TRBJ2-5 . TRBV9 CASSGLGATIQETQYF TGTGCCAGCAGCGGATTGGGGGCTACGATACAAGAGACCCAGTACTTC
TRBJ2-3 TRBD1 TRBV19 CASSMGPIRGRRTDTQYF TGTGCCAGTAGTATGGGGCCGATCAGGGGGCGCCGCACAGATACGCAGTATTTT
TRBJ2-1 . TRBV6-6 CASSSWGGTSYNEQFF TGTGCCAGCAGTTCGTGGGGGGGCACCTCCTACAATGAGCAGTTCTTC
TRBJ2-7 . TRBV30 CAWRQPASYEQYF TGTGCCTGGAGACAGCCCGCCTCCTACGAGCAGTACTTC